This TCR beta chain was obtained from a study of T cell repertoires in cytomegalovirus infection. With 6 bases clipped from V and 11 bases from J, the junction kept 11 bases outside the gene matches. The CDR3 has 13 amino acids. Germline CDR1 MNHNS, CDR2 SASEGT. TCRdb analysed the reads with MiXCR anew, one entry per CDR3 protein. This sample yields roughly 730,000 distinct CDR3 sequences, of which around a third are seen a single time; around a sixth belongs to the top ten. On this clonotype: Its antigen is unidentified.

The TCR sequence derives from a human donor in good health (CMV status not recorded). Some clones in this sample may be carry-over from other donors' samples. Sequenced here: cultured PBMCs, sampled from culture after CMV antigen stimulation. The chain is built from TRBV6-1 and TRBJ1-1; 8 bases are shared with TRBD1. CDR3 sequence reads: CASSPGQGRGAFF. The DNA of the CDR3 is TGTGCCAGCAGCCCCGGACAGGGAAGAGGGGCTTTCTTT.